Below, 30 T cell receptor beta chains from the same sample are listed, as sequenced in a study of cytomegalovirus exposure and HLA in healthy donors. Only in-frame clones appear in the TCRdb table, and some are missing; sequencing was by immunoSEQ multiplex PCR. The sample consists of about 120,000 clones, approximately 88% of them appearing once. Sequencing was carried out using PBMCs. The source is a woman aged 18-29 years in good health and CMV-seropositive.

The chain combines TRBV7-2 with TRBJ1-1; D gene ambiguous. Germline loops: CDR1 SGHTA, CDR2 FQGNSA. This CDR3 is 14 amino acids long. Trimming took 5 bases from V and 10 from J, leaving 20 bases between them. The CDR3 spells CASSPGGSSRGAFF. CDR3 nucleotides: TGTGCCAGCAGCCCCGGAGGCAGCAGCCGGGGAGCTTTCTTT.

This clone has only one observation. CDR3 sequence reads: CASRFQLSYNEQFF. The CDR3 DNA reads TGTGCCAGCAGATTTCAGTTATCCTACAATGAGCAGTTCTTC. The chain recombines TRBV6-1 with TRBJ2-1; no firm D call. The germline V gene has CDR1 MNHNS and CDR2 SASEGT. The V and J ends lost 6 bases and 1 base respectively, with 10 bases between them. This CDR3 comprises 14 residues.

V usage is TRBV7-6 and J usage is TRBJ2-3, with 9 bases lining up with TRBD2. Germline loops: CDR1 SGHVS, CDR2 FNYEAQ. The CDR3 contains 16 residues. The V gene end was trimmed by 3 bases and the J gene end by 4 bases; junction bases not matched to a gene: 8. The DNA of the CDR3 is TGTGCCAGCAGCTTGATAGGCGGGGGGGCCGCAGATACGCAGTATTTT. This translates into CASSLIGGGAADTQYF.

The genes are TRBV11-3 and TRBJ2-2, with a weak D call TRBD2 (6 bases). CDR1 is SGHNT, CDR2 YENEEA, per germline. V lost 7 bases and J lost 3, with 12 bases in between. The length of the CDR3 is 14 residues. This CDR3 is CASTQGTHTGELFF. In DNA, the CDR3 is TGTGCCAGCACTCAAGGGACTCACACCGGGGAGCTGTTTTTT. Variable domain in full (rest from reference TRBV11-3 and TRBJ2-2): EAGVVQSPRYKIIEKKQPVAFWCNPISGHNTLYWYLQNLGQGPELLIRYENEEAVDDSQLPKDRFSAERLKGVDSTLKIQPAELGDSAVYLCASTQGTHTGELFFGEGSRLTVL.

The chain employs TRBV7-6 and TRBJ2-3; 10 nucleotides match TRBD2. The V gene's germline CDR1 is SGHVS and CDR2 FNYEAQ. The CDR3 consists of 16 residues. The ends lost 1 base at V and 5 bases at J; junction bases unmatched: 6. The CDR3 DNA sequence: TGTGCCAGCAGCTTAGGGACTAGCGGACAGAGAGATACGCAGTATTTT. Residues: CASSLGTSGQRDTQYF.

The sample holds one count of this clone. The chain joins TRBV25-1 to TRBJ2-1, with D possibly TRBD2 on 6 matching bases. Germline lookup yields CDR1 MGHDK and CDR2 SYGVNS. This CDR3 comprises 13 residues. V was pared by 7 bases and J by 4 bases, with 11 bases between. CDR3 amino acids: CASKWGDYNEQFF. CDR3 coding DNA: TGTGCCAGCAAATGGGGGGATTACAATGAGCAGTTCTTC.

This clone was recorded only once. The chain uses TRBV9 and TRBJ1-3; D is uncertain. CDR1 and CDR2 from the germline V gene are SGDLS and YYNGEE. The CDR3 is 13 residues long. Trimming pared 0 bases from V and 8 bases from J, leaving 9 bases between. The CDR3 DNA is TGTGCCAGCAGCGTAGCCAGGCGGGACACCATATATTTT. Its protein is CASSVARRDTIYF.

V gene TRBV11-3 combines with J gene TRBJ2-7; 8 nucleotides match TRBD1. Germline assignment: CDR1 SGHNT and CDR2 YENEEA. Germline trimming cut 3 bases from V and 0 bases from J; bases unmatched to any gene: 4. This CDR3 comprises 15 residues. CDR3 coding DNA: TGTGCCAGCAGCTTTGACAGGGGAGGCTCCTACGAGCAGTACTTC. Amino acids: CASSFDRGGSYEQYF.

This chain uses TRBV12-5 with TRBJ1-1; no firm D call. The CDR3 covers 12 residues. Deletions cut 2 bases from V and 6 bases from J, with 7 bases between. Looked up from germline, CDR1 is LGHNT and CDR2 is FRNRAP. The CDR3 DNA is TGTGCTAGTGGTTTGACAGTTTCTGAAGCTTTCTTT. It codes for CASGLTVSEAFF.

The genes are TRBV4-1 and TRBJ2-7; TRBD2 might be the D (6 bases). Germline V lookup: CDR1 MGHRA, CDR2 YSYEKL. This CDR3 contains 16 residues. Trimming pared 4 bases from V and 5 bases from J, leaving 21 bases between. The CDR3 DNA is TGCGCCAGCAGCCCGGAGGGTCCCGTCCGCCTGAACGAGCAGTACTTC. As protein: CASSPEGPVRLNEQYF.

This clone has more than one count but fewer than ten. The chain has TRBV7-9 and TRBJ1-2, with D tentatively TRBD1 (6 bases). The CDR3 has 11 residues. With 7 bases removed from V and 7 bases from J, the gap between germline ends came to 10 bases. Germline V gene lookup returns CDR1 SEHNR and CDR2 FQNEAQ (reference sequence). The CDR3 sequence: CASNIQGGYTF. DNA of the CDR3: TGTGCCAGCAACATACAGGGTGGCTACACCTTC.

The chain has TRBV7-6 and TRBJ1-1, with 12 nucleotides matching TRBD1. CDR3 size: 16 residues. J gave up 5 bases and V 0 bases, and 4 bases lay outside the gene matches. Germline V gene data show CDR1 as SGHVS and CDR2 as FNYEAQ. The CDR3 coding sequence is TGTGCCAGCAGCTTAGCGGCGGGACAGGGGGCAACTGAAGCTTTCTTT. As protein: CASSLAAGQGATEAFF.

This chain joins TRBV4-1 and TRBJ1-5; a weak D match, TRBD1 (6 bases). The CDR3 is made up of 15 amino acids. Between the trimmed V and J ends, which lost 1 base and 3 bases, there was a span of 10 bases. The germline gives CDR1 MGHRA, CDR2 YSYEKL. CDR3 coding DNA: TGCGCCAGCAGCCAAGCCGACAGGCTCAATCAGCCCCAGCATTTT. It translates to CASSQADRLNQPQHF.

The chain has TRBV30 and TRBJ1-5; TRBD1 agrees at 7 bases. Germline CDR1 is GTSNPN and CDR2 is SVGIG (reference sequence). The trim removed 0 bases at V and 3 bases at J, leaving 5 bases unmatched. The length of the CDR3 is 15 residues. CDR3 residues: CAWSVRTGDNQPQHF. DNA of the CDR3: TGTGCCTGGAGTGTAAGGACAGGAGACAATCAGCCCCAGCATTTT.

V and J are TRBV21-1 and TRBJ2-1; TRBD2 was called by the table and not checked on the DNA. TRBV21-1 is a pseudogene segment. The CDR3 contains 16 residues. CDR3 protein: CASSSRLLRSYNEQFF. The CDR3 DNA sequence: TGTGCCAGCAGCTCCCGCCTTCTGAGGTCCTACAATGAGCAGTTCTTC.

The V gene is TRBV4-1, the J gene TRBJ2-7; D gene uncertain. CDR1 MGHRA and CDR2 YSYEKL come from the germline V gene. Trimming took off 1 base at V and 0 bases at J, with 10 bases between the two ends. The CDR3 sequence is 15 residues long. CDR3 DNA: TGCGCCAGCAGCCAAGTTCATACTACCTCCTACGAGCAGTACTTC. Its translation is CASSQVHTTSYEQYF.

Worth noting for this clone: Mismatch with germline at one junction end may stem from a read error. CDR3 in amino acids: CASSVGPRGYTF. The CDR3 bases are TGTGCCAGCAGCGTAGGGCCGCGGGGCTACACCTTC. The chain employs TRBV13 and TRBJ1-2; D uncertain. The germline CDR1 and CDR2 sequences are PRHDT and FYEKMQ (reference sequence). The CDR3 is 12 residues long.

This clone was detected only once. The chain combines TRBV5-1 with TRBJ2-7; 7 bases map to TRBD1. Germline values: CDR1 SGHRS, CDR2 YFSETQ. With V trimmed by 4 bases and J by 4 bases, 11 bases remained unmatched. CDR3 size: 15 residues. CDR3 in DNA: TGCGCCAGCAGCCTTGATGGGCAGGGGGAGTACGAGCAGTACTTC. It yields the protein CASSLDGQGEYEQYF.

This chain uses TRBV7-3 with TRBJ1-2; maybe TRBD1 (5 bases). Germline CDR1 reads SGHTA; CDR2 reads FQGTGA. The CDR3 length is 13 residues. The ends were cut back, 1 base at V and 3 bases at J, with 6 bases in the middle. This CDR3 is CASSLRGDYGYTF. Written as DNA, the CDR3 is TGTGCCAGCAGCTTAAGGGGGGACTATGGCTACACCTTC.

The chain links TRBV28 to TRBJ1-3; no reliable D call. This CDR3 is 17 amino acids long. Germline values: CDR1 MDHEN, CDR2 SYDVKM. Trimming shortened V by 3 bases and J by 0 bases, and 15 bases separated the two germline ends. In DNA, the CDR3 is TGTGCCAGCAGTTTTTCCTGGAGGGTTCGCTCTGGAAACACCATATATTTT. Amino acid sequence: CASSFSWRVRSGNTIYF.

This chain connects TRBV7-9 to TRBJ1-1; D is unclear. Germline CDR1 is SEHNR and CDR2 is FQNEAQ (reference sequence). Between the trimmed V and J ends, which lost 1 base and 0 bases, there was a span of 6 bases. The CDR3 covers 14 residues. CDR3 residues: CASSLGELNTEAFF. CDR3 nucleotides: TGTGCCAGCAGCTTAGGCGAACTGAACACTGAAGCTTTCTTT.

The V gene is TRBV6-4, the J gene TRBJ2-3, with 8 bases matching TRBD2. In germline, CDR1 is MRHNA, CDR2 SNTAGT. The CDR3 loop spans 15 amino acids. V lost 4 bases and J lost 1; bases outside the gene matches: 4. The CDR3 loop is CASSVSAGGTDTQYF. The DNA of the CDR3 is TGTGCCAGCAGTGTCTCAGCGGGGGGCACAGATACGCAGTATTTT.

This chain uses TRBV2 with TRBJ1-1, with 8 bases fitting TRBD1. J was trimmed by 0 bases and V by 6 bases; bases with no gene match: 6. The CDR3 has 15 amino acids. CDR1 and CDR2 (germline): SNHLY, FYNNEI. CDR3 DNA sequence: TGTGCCAGCAGCAAACAGGGGGGACTGAACACTGAAGCTTTCTTT. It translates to CASSKQGGLNTEAFF.

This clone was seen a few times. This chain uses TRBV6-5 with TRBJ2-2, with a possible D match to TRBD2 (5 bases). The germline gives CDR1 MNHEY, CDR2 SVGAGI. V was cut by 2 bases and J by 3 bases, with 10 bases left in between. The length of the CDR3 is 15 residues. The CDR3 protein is CASSYSQDYTGELFF. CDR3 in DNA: TGTGCCAGCAGTTACAGCCAGGACTACACCGGGGAGCTGTTTTTT.

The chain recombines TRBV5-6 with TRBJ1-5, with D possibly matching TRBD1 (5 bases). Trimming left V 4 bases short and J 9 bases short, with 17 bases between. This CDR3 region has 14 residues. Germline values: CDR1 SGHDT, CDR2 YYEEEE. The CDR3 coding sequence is TGTGCCAGCAGCCTACGGGGGAGGGTAGGGCCCCAGCATTTT. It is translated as CASSLRGRVGPQHF.

CDR3 protein: CASSLVSGPQHF. CDR3 bases: TGTGCCAGCAGCTTAGTTTCGGGGCCCCAGCATTTT. J is TRBJ1-5 and V is TRBV7-9; D unclear. Germline CDR1 reads SEHNR; CDR2 reads FQNEAQ (reference sequence). This CDR3 is built from 12 residues. Trimming took 1 base from V and 9 from J, leaving 7 bases between them.

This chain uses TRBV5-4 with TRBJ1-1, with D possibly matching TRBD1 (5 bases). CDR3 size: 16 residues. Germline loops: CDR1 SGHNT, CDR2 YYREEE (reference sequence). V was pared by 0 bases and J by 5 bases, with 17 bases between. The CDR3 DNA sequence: TGTGCCAGCAGCTTGGGGTTTGGTGCTGGGGGGACTGAAGCTTTCTTT. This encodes CASSLGFGAGGTEAFF.

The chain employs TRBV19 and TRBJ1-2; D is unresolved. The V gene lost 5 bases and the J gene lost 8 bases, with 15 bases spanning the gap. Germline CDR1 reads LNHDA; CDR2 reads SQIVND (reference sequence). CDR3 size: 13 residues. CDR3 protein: CASSPSSYGGYTF. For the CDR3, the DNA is TGTGCCAGTAGTCCTTCCTCCTACGGGGGCTACACCTTC.

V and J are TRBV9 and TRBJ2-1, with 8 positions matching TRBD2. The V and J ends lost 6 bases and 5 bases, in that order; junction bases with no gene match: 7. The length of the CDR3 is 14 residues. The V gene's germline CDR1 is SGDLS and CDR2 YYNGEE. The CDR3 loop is CASNGGGGHNEQFF. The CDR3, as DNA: TGTGCCAGCAACGGGGGGGGTGGCCACAATGAGCAGTTCTTC.

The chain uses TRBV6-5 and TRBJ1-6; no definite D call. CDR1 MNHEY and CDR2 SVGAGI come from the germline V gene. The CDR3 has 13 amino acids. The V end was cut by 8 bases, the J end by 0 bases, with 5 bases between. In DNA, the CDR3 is TGTGCCAGCGGGAGCTCCTATAATTCACCCCTCCACTTT. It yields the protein CASGSSYNSPLHF.